The next 23 T cell receptor beta chains were all read from a single sample in a study of OX40 agonist ivuxolimab in advanced cancers. The table came from immunoSEQ multiplex PCR; TCRdb's copy has only in-frame clones and leaves some out. The table includes tens of thousands of clones, roughly 89% detected once. The source material was CD4+ or CD8+ T cells sorted from blood, sampled in a trial of the OX40 agonist ivuxolimab. These receptors originate from an adult with an advanced solid tumor such as melanoma, head and neck, liver or kidney cancer.

This chain connects TRBV6-5 to TRBJ2-5, with 12 bases fitting TRBD2. Germline CDR1 reads MNHEY; CDR2 reads SVGAGI. The CDR3 loop spans 15 amino acids. The junction had 5 bases not matched to a gene; V was cut back by 5 bases and J by 4 bases. CDR3 residues: CASSPSGGAGETQYF. The CDR3, as DNA: TGTGCCAGCAGTCCTAGCGGGGGGGCAGGAGAGACCCAGTACTTC.

CDR3: CASSLGGTGTLQPQHF. The CDR3 DNA reads as TGTGCCAGCAGCTTAGGTGGGACAGGGACGTTGCAGCCCCAGCATTTT. This chain links TRBV5-4 with TRBJ1-5, with 9 bases aligning to TRBD1. The ends lost 2 bases at V and 7 bases at J; junction bases unmatched: 10. Germline loops: CDR1 SGHNT, CDR2 YYREEE (reference sequence). This CDR3 has 16 residues.

V is TRBV15 and J is TRBJ2-3; D is unclear. CDR1 LNHNV and CDR2 YYDKDF come from the germline V gene (reference sequence). This CDR3 has 14 amino acids. The V end lost 5 bases, the J end lost 2 bases, and 11 bases lay between the germline ends. CDR3 nucleotides: TGTGCCACCAGCGGACCGGGCCCCACAGATACGCAGTATTTT. Protein: CATSGPGPTDTQYF.

This clone was counted a single time. The chain employs TRBV7-7 and TRBJ2-7; D is unclear. Deletions cut 1 base from V and 5 bases from J, with 9 bases between. The CDR3 runs 13 residues. The germline V gene encodes CDR1 SSHAT and CDR2 FNYEAQ (reference sequence). The CDR3 protein is CASSLGLGHEQYF. The CDR3 DNA reads as TGTGCCAGCAGCTTAGGGCTAGGCCACGAGCAGTACTTC. Full variable domain (missing parts from reference TRBV7-7 and TRBJ2-7): GAGVSQSPRYKVTKRGQDVTLRCDPISSHATLYWYQQALGQGPEFLTYFNYEAQPDKSGLPSDRFSAERPEGSISTLTIQRTEQRDSAMYRCASSLGLGHEQYFGPGTRLTVT.

This sequence joins TRBV5-8 and TRBJ1-4; 7 nucleotides align to TRBD1. This CDR3 contains 14 residues. CDR1 and CDR2 from the germline V gene are SGHTS and YDEGEE. Trimming took 5 bases from V and 5 from J; bases not matched to a gene: 6. CDR3 DNA sequence: TGTGCCAGCAGTGAGGGACAGACGAATGAAAAACTGTTTTTT. It specifies CASSEGQTNEKLFF.

The chain has TRBV7-6 and TRBJ2-2; no firm D call. Trimming took off 7 bases at V and 3 bases at J, with 6 bases between the two ends. The CDR3 totals 12 residues. CDR1 is SGHVS and CDR2 is FNYEAQ in the germline V gene. The CDR3 spells CASTLDTGELFF. DNA for the CDR3: TGTGCCAGCACCTTGGACACCGGGGAGCTGTTTTTT. Looking up the rest from reference TRBV7-6 and TRBJ2-2 gives the full variable domain: GAGVSQSPRYKVTKRGQDVALRCDPISGHVSLYWYRQALGQGPEFLTYFNYEAQQDKSGLPNDRFSAERPEGSISTLTIQRTEQRDSAMYRCASTLDTGELFFGEGSRLTVL.

V and J are TRBV13 and TRBJ1-1; 7 bases are shared with TRBD1. The CDR3 is 15 amino acids. Trimming cost V 1 base and J 4 bases; bases outside gene matches: 6. CDR1 PRHDT and CDR2 FYEKMQ come from the germline V gene (reference sequence). The CDR3 region is CASSLEAGGSTEAFF. CDR3 in DNA: TGTGCCAGCAGCTTAGAAGCAGGGGGTAGCACTGAAGCTTTCTTT.

The chain links TRBV4-3 to TRBJ1-1; 7 bases align to TRBD1. There are 18 residues in the CDR3. The ends lost 0 bases at V and 0 bases at J; junction bases unmatched: 10. Germline assignment: CDR1 LGHNA and CDR2 YSLEER. The CDR3: CASSQEKTGLLMNTEAFF. CDR3 nucleotides: TGCGCCAGCAGCCAAGAGAAGACAGGGCTCCTTATGAACACTGAAGCTTTCTTT.

This clone was seen more than once but under ten times. J is TRBJ2-1 and V is TRBV7-9; the D gene is possibly TRBD2 (6 bases). The ends were cut back, 5 bases at V and 3 bases at J, with 14 bases in the middle. Germline V lookup: CDR1 SEHNR, CDR2 FQNEAQ (reference sequence). CDR3 size: 15 residues. The CDR3 region is CASSPSGGNYNEQFF. The CDR3 bases are TGTGCCAGCAGCCCTAGTGGGGGGAACTACAATGAGCAGTTCTTC. Drawing the rest from reference TRBV7-9 and TRBJ2-1, the complete variable domain is DTGVSQNPRHKITKRGQNVTFRCDPISEHNRLYWYRQTLGQGPEFLTYFQNEAQLEKSRLLSDRFSAERPKGSFSTLEIQRTEQGDSAMYLCASSPSGGNYNEQFFGPGTRLTVL.

This chain links TRBV2 with TRBJ2-3, with D possibly matching TRBD1 (6 bases). Germline V gene lookup returns CDR1 SNHLY and CDR2 FYNNEI. V lost 2 bases and J lost 7, with 19 bases in between. The CDR3 contains 16 residues. The CDR3 loop reads CASSELWDMVGNTQYF. CDR3 nucleotide sequence: TGTGCCAGCAGTGAACTATGGGACATGGTTGGAAATACGCAGTATTTT.

This clone was observed a handful of times. The sample holds other DNA sequences that translate to the same CDR3. The chain employs TRBV20-1 and TRBJ1-2, with D unclear. Germline lookup yields CDR1 DFQATT and CDR2 SNEGSKA (reference sequence). The V end lost 2 bases, the J end lost 3 bases, and 4 bases lay between the germline ends. This CDR3 is built from 11 residues. The CDR3, as DNA: TGCAGTGCTAGACCGGACTATGGCTACACCTTC. It codes for CSARPDYGYTF.

This chain links TRBV9 with TRBJ2-5; D is perhaps TRBD2 (7 bases). TRBJ2-7 explains the end of the DNA better; the J call may be wrong. The germline V gene encodes CDR1 SGDLS and CDR2 YYNGEE. The CDR3 runs 18 residues. CDR3 coding DNA: TGTGCCAGCAGCGTAGAAGGGGGGGCGGTGTCCTCCTCCTACGAGCAGTACTTC. Its protein is CASSVEGGAVSSSYEQYF.

V usage is TRBV7-9 and J usage is TRBJ2-1; possibly TRBD1 for D (6 bases). The CDR3 consists of 11 residues. Trimming shortened V by 5 bases and J by 8 bases, and 7 bases separated the two germline ends. In germline, CDR1 is SEHNR, CDR2 FQNEAQ (reference sequence). The CDR3: CASSGGDEQFF. Written as DNA, the CDR3 is TGTGCCAGCAGCGGGGGCGATGAGCAGTTCTTC. Full variable domain (missing parts from reference TRBV7-9 and TRBJ2-1): DTGVSQNPRHKITKRGQNVTFRCDPISEHNRLYWYRQTLGQGPEFLTYFQNEAQLEKSRLLSDRFSAERPKGSFSTLEIQRTEQGDSAMYLCASSGGDEQFFGPGTRLTVL.

V and J are TRBV14 and TRBJ2-1; a weak D match, TRBD1 (5 bases). Trimming left V 4 bases short and J 4 bases short, with 14 bases between. CDR1 and CDR2 from the germline V gene are SGHDN and FVKESK. The CDR3 totals 15 residues. CDR3 sequence: CASSPVRALYNEQFF. The CDR3 nucleotides read TGTGCCAGCAGCCCGGTCAGGGCACTTTACAATGAGCAGTTCTTC.

This rearrangement joins TRBV5-7 to TRBJ2-5; tentatively, D is TRBD1 (5 bases). TRBV5-7 is an ORF for which the function is uncertain. The CDR3 length is 12 residues. V lost 3 bases and J lost 14, with 17 bases in between. The CDR3, as DNA: TGTGCCAGCAGCTACACCCGACTCCAGGGATACTTC. Translation: CASSYTRLQGYF.

In its sample, this clone is medium-sized. The V and J genes are TRBV9 and TRBJ2-7; D is unresolved. V was cut by 0 bases and J by 6 bases, with 10 bases left in between. There are 13 residues in the CDR3. Germline-derived CDR1 and CDR2 are SGDLS and YYNGEE. CDR3 in DNA: TGTGCCAGCAGCGTAGGGGCTAGTGGCGAGCAGTACTTC. Its protein is CASSVGASGEQYF.

J is TRBJ2-1 and V is TRBV6-6; D is possibly TRBD1 (6 bases). This CDR3 has 15 residues. The germline gives CDR1 MNHNY, CDR2 SVGAGI (reference sequence). V lost 4 bases to trimming and J lost 0 bases, with 10 bases between them. CDR3 in DNA: TGTGCCAGCAGTTCACAGGGAAGCTCCTACAATGAGCAGTTCTTC. Translation: CASSSQGSSYNEQFF.

This chain joins TRBV5-1 and TRBJ1-2; TRBD1 is a possible D gene (5 bases). V was trimmed by 2 bases and J by 8 bases, leaving 10 bases between them. CDR3 length: 12 amino acids. Germline V gene lookup returns CDR1 SGHRS and CDR2 YFSETQ. The CDR3 DNA reads as TGCGCCAGCAGCTTTGGGGGAGGAGGCTACACCTTC. Amino acid sequence: CASSFGGGGYTF.

The genes are TRBV19 and TRBJ1-1, with 7 bases that match TRBD1. The germline CDR1 and CDR2 sequences are LNHDA and SQIVND (reference sequence). V trimming: 2 bases; J trimming: 5 bases; junction bases outside the gene matches: 2. The length of the CDR3 is 13 residues. This CDR3 reads CASSIPGGTEAFF. The CDR3 DNA reads TGTGCCAGTAGTATACCAGGGGGAACTGAAGCTTTCTTT.

This chain connects TRBV15 to TRBJ1-1, with a tentative D call TRBD1 (6 bases). The CDR3 has 15 residues. Germline loops: CDR1 LNHNV, CDR2 YYDKDF (reference sequence). Trimming took 4 bases from V and 6 from J, leaving 18 bases between them. The CDR3 loop is CATSTKQGWFSEAFF. In nucleotides, the CDR3 is TGTGCCACCAGCACGAAACAGGGATGGTTCTCTGAAGCTTTCTTT. The full variable domain, completed using reference TRBV15 and TRBJ1-1, is DAMVIQNPRYQVTQFGKPVTLSCSQTLNHNVMYWYQQKSSQAPKLLFHYYDKDFNNEADTPDNFQSRRPNTSFCFLDIRSPGLGDTAMYLCATSTKQGWFSEAFFGQGTRLTVV.

As regards this clone: This CDR3 is also generated by other DNA sequences in the sample. The chain recombines TRBV4-1 with TRBJ1-5; D is uncertain. This CDR3 has 14 amino acids. CDR1 MGHRA and CDR2 YSYEKL come from the germline V gene. Trimming cost V 4 bases and J 0 bases, with 7 bases left between them. DNA for the CDR3: TGCGCCAGCAGCCCCCCGGATAGCAATCAGCCCCAGCATTTT. Protein product: CASSPPDSNQPQHF.

The rearrangement links TRBV7-9 to TRBJ1-1; D call uncertain. Germline CDR1 is SEHNR and CDR2 is FQNEAQ (reference sequence). V was shortened by 5 bases and J by 0 bases, with 16 bases between the two germline ends. The CDR3 extends over 16 amino acids. CDR3 in amino acids: CASSPNMEAMNTEAFF. CDR3 bases: TGTGCCAGCAGCCCTAACATGGAGGCTATGAACACTGAAGCTTTCTTT. Variable domain in full (rest from reference TRBV7-9 and TRBJ1-1): DTGVSQNPRHKITKRGQNVTFRCDPISEHNRLYWYRQTLGQGPEFLTYFQNEAQLEKSRLLSDRFSAERPKGSFSTLEIQRTEQGDSAMYLCASSPNMEAMNTEAFFGQGTRLTVV.

The chain has TRBV5-6 and TRBJ1-5; D call uncertain. CDR3 size: 14 residues. Germline CDR1 and CDR2: SGHDT and YYEEEE. The V end lost 4 bases, the J end lost 11 bases, and 19 bases lay between the germline ends. CDR3 amino acids: CASSPTFLPEAQHF. The CDR3 region has the DNA TGTGCCAGCAGCCCGACTTTTCTCCCTGAGGCCCAGCATTTT.